What follows is one T cell receptor beta chain and its context. Antigen specificity is unknown. Assay: immunoSEQ multiplex PCR; the TCRdb copy retains only in-frame clones and omits some. This sample has approximately 100,000 clones, with around nine tenths found just once. This sample was included in a study of T cell responses to AZD1222 COVID-19 vaccine. Findings and caveats of the study: The study reported that nearly half of spike-specific TCRs target unmutated variant regions.

The CDR3 contains 15 residues. With 1 base removed from V and 2 bases from J, the gap between germline ends came to 12 bases. Germline CDR1 is SGHRS and CDR2 is YFSETQ. This TCR derives from an adult who received the MenACWY meningococcal vaccine as a control. Sequencing used peripheral blood, obtained 28 days after the second dose of the MenACWY control vaccine. The chain carries TRBV5-1 and TRBJ1-1; D unresolved. In DNA, the CDR3 is TGCGCCAGCAGCTTGAAGGCCAGACCAAACACTGAAGCTTTCTTT. It yields the protein CASSLKARPNTEAFF.